This TCR beta chain was captured in a study of early T cells in non-severe SARS-CoV-2 infection. TCRdb analysed the 5' RACE reads with MiXCR anew, one entry per CDR3 protein. The sample records tens of thousands of distinct CDR3 sequences, around 6% being singletons. This clonotype was found a few times. The clonotype was recovered from an adult who was a healthcare worker with PCR-confirmed SARS-CoV-2 infection or an uninfected control (not recorded which). The source material was whole blood.

The CDR3 here is CASSFRTDSYEQYF. CDR3 in DNA: TGTGCCAGCAGCTTCCGGACTGACTCCTACGAGCAGTACTTC. The V call is TRBV7-6, the J call TRBJ2-7, with D maybe TRBD2 (5 bases). The CDR3 runs to 14 residues. In germline, CDR1 is SGHVS, CDR2 FNYEAQ. The V end lost 3 bases, the J end lost 0 bases, and 9 bases lay between the germline ends.